This T cell receptor (beta chain) was captured in a study of blood T cell repertoires in COVID-19 (TCRdb year 2020). In terms of the full investigation: Samples covering the acute and convalescent phases of COVID-19 were provided by collaborators in the United States, Italy and Spain. The material from the prospective study consisted of cDNA or gDNA derived from T cells, B-cell-depleted T cells, or PBMCs. The dataset comprised deeply sampled blood TCRbeta repertoires from subjects exposed to, actively infected with, or recovered from COVID-19. The repertoires were released in a freely available public database intended as a resource for research on the immune response to SARS-CoV-2. Samples were obtained from the ongoing ImmuneRACE study (first 160 participants) and from about 1,300 subjects provided by 6 global collaborators. A de-identified subject ID, COVID-19 status, age in years and sex were almost always included in the sample metadata. Where available, HLA class I and class II types were obtained from metadata supplied by the sample provider rather than from assay-based typing.

The investigation overall reported the following: Clinical and demographic metadata were provided uncurated, with the amount varying by source and participant.

TCRbeta CDR3 regions were amplified from genomic DNA by means of the immunoSEQ Assay, a bias-controlled multiplex PCR. Under the source paper's analysis protocol: Within the assay, amplification of reference gene primers was used to estimate how many nucleated cells each sample contained. To quantify the absolute abundance of each unique TCRbeta CDR3 rearrangement, sequence reads were collapsed and filtered. For each sample, productive Simpson clonality was calculated as the square root of Simpson's diversity index across productive rearrangements. TCRdb provides this immuneACCESS table in a form limited to in-frame rearrangements. Some clones are lacking; in checked studies, under half of them reflect an unresolved V gene, and why the rest are absent is not known. The V and J calls and clone size were taken over from that table, and D and trimming were inferred from the DNA. The sample records some 520,000 clones, roughly 89% of which are singletons. 0.8% to 0.9% of the sample is taken by the ten largest.

One collaborating source in Seattle enrolled patients while the patients were actively infected and followed the patients over time throughout the course of disease. The collaborating institutions used their own protocols to collect whole blood in K2EDTA tubes. For TCRbeta analysis, collaborators shipped samples as frozen whole blood, isolated PBMCs, or DNA extracted from either of those sample types. CDR1 and CDR2, per the germline V gene, are SNHLY and FYNNEI. The CDR3 covers 17 residues, taking in both the cysteine and the phenylalanine. The kept DNA is CDR3 alone, 51 bases in frame from the first base. From V the trimming removes 4 bases and from J it removes 2 bases, while the gene matches leave 9 bases of the junction unaccounted for. A remark on this clone: The antigen it recognizes is unknown. Per-base quality was not reported, and no clone a single base away is much larger than it.

Sequencing was done on a sample of peripheral blood. Recombination joined TRBV2 with TRBJ1-3, with 9 central nucleotides matching TRBD1. This TCR was recovered from a man aged 18 to 29 with COVID-19, enrolled during active disease. CDR3 reads: CASSGQGVRTTGNTIYF. The DNA sequence is as follows: TGTGCCAGCAGTGGACAGGGGGTAAGGACTACTGGAAACACCATATATTTT.